This T cell receptor (beta chain) was recorded in a study of cytomegalovirus exposure and HLA in healthy donors. General study points: More clonal expansion characterized HLA-associated TCR beta chains than equally common others in a later analysis. CMV serostatus alone was available as immune exposure information. The authors later linked a missense DCLRE1C variant to TCR beta V- and J-gene trimming.

This cohort consisted of healthy bone marrow donors. This PCR relied on a set of 60 Vbeta primers and 13 Jbeta primers. TCRdb keeps only in-frame clones here, not all; method: immunoSEQ multiplex PCR. The sample carries tens of thousands of clones, under 80% recorded once. A remark on this clone: Its antigen is as yet unknown.

V lost 6 bases and J lost 0; bases outside the gene matches: 5. Looked up from germline, CDR1 is MNHNS and CDR2 is SASEGT. The CDR3 loop spans 14 amino acids. This TCR derives from a male donor in good health and CMV-seropositive. Input material: PBMCs. This sequence joins TRBV6-1 and TRBJ2-7; 7 bases map to TRBD2. As DNA, the CDR3 is TGTGCCAGCAGCGTAGCGGGTAGCTCCTACGAGCAGTACTTC. Translation gives CASSVAGSSYEQYF.